The 28 T cell receptor beta chains below all came from one sample that was sequenced in a study of blood T cell repertoires in COVID-19. Sequenced by immunoSEQ multiplex PCR; TCRdb stores in-frame clones only, minus some. The table includes about 120,000 clones, 87% detected once. Source material: peripheral blood. The receptors derive from a woman in her 70s with acute or convalescent COVID-19.

The chain employs TRBV2 and TRBJ2-5; 8 nucleotides align to TRBD1. V lost 3 bases and J lost 14; bases outside the gene matches: 8. CDR1 is SNHLY and CDR2 is FYNNEI in the germline V gene. The CDR3 loop spans 12 amino acids. This CDR3 reads CASSDGQGADYF. CDR3 nucleotide sequence: TGTGCCAGCAGTGACGGTCAGGGGGCGGATTACTTC.

The rearrangement uses TRBV29-1 and TRBJ2-6; maybe TRBD1 (5 bases). Trimming took off 5 bases at V and 0 bases at J, with 11 bases between the two ends. In germline, CDR1 is SQVTM, CDR2 ANQGSEA. The CDR3 spans 15 residues. This chain's CDR3 is CSVRSRDSGANVLTF. The CDR3, as DNA: TGCAGCGTTCGTAGCAGGGACTCTGGGGCCAACGTCCTGACTTTC. Full variable domain (missing parts from reference TRBV29-1 and TRBJ2-6): SAVISQKPSRDICQRGTSLTIQCQVDSQVTMMFWYRQQPGQSLTLIATANQGSEATYESGFVIDKFPISRPNLTFSTLTVSNMSPEDSSIYLCSVRSRDSGANVLTFGAGSRLTVL.

This chain connects TRBV29-1 to TRBJ1-4, with D tentatively TRBD1 (6 bases). The CDR3 runs 13 residues. Trimming took 6 bases from V and 4 from J, leaving 12 bases between them. Germline CDR1 is SQVTM and CDR2 is ANQGSEA. As DNA, the CDR3 is TGCAGCGTCGAGGGGGGGATTAATGAAAAACTGTTTTTT. Amino acid sequence: CSVEGGINEKLFF.

This rearrangement joins TRBV3-1 (or the pseudogene TRBV3-2) to TRBJ1-2; D gene unclear. This CDR3 spans 16 amino acids. Germline loops: CDR1 LGHDT, CDR2 YNNKEL (reference sequence). Trimming cost V 0 bases and J 4 bases, with 15 bases left between them. CDR3 coding DNA: TGTGCCAGCAGCCAAGATAATCAGGCGTCCATCTATGGCTACACCTTC. This sequence encodes CASSQDNQASIYGYTF.

V is TRBV24-1 and J is TRBJ2-2; 9 bases match TRBD1. The CDR3 loop spans 16 amino acids. CDR1 is KGHDR, CDR2 SFDVKD, per germline. Trimming at V came to 3 bases and at J to 4 bases, leaving 5 bases not matched to a gene. DNA of the CDR3: TGTGCCACCAGTGATCCGGGACAGGGTGTCACCGGGGAGCTGTTTTTT. Its protein product is CATSDPGQGVTGELFF.

This sequence joins TRBV28 and TRBJ1-2, with TRBD1 matching 7 bases. The J segment lost 7 bases and the V segment lost 7 bases, leaving 3 bases of the junction unmatched. The CDR3 has 11 residues. Per the germline V gene, CDR1 is MDHEN and CDR2 is SYDVKM. The CDR3: CASKEGAGYTF. The CDR3 coding sequence is TGTGCCAGCAAGGAGGGGGCTGGCTACACCTTC.

V and J are TRBV11-2 and TRBJ2-7, with D possibly being TRBD1 (7 bases). This CDR3 comprises 15 residues. Looked up from germline, CDR1 is SGHAT and CDR2 is FQNNGV. V dropped 5 bases and J dropped 0 bases, with 14 bases sitting between them. The CDR3 sequence is CASSLQGGASYEQYF. The DNA of the CDR3 is TGTGCCAGCAGCCTTCAGGGGGGAGCCTCCTACGAGCAGTACTTC.

The gene calls are TRBV5-1 and TRBJ2-2, with TRBD2 identical over 13 bases. This CDR3 has 16 residues. CDR1 SGHRS and CDR2 YFSETQ come from the germline V gene. V was clipped by 2 bases and J by 5 bases; unmatched bases: 3. Here the CDR3 reads CASSLPGLAGTGELFF. The CDR3 DNA reads TGCGCCAGCAGCTTACCGGGACTAGCGGGGACCGGGGAGCTGTTTTTT. Full variable domain (remainder filled in from reference TRBV5-1 and TRBJ2-2): KAGVTQTPRYLIKTRGQQVTLSCSPISGHRSVSWYQQTPGQGLQFLFEYFSETQRNKGNFPGRFSGRQFSNSRSEMNVSTLELGDSALYLCASSLPGLAGTGELFFGEGSRLTVL.

This clone was counted once. The rearrangement uses TRBV11-3 and TRBJ1-3; weak D call: TRBD1 (6 bases). Germline assignment: CDR1 SGHNT and CDR2 YENEEA. This CDR3 spans 15 amino acids. The V end lost 5 bases, the J end lost 0 bases, and 11 bases lay between the germline ends. This chain's CDR3 is CASSRGALSGNTIYF. The CDR3 DNA reads as TGTGCCAGCAGCCGGGGGGCCCTCTCTGGAAACACCATATATTTT.

The chain links TRBV28 to TRBJ1-5; TRBD1 might be the D (6 bases). V was cut by 3 bases and J by 5 bases, with 11 bases left in between. CDR3 length: 14 amino acids. Germline values: CDR1 MDHEN, CDR2 SYDVKM. CDR3 loop: CASSLGRGDQPQHF. CDR3 sequence (DNA): TGTGCCAGCAGTTTGGGCAGGGGCGATCAGCCCCAGCATTTT.

The chain uses TRBV7-2 and TRBJ2-7; 10 bases agree with TRBD2. The CDR3 totals 16 residues. The V segment lost 1 base and the J segment 4 bases; nucleotides outside the gene matches: 7. Germline V lookup: CDR1 SGHTA, CDR2 FQGNSA. The CDR3 loop is CASSLVSGGPGYEQYF. CDR3 DNA: TGTGCCAGCAGCTTAGTTAGCGGGGGGCCCGGTTACGAGCAGTACTTC.

This clone was counted a few times. The chain recombines TRBV19 with TRBJ1-2, with unresolved D. The V gene lost 3 bases and the J gene lost 0 bases, with 11 bases spanning the gap. Germline V lookup: CDR1 LNHDA, CDR2 SQIVND (reference sequence). This CDR3 comprises 15 residues. In DNA form, the CDR3 reads TGTGCCAGTAGTATGGGAGCCGGAGCTAACTATGGCTACACCTTC. It translates to CASSMGAGANYGYTF.

The J gene is TRBJ2-1, the V gene TRBV5-5, with D possibly being TRBD1 (6 bases). The CDR3 has 12 residues. V was cut by 4 bases and J by 8 bases, with 10 bases left in between. Germline CDR1 is SGHKS and CDR2 is YYEKEE (reference sequence). This CDR3 reads CASSPQGYEQFF. The CDR3 DNA sequence: TGTGCCAGCAGCCCACAGGGATATGAGCAGTTCTTC. The full variable domain, rest sourced from reference TRBV5-5 and TRBJ2-1, is DAGVTQSPTHLIKTRGQQVTLRCSPISGHKSVSWYQQVLGQGPQFIFQYYEKEERGRGNFPDRFSARQFPNYSSELNVNALLLGDSALYLCASSPQGYEQFFGPGTRLTVL.

The chain is built from TRBV4-1 and TRBJ1-2; 7 nucleotides line up with TRBD1. Trimming at V came to 0 bases and at J to 10 bases, leaving 8 bases not matched to a gene. The CDR3 runs to 14 residues. From germline, CDR1 is MGHRA and CDR2 YSYEKL. CDR3 loop: CASSQEWTGGNYTF. Written as DNA, the CDR3 is TGCGCCAGCAGCCAAGAATGGACAGGAGGAAACTACACCTTC.

V usage is TRBV18 and J usage is TRBJ2-6; 12 bases line up with TRBD1. J gave up 3 bases and V 2 bases, and 8 bases lay outside the gene matches. CDR1 and CDR2 from the germline V gene are KGHSH and LQKENI. The CDR3 is made up of 19 amino acids. As DNA, the CDR3 is TGTGCCAGCTCACCAAGTAAGGGACAGGGGGCGCTTGGGGCCAACGTCCTGACTTTC. It specifies CASSPSKGQGALGANVLTF.

The chain recombines TRBV6-6 with TRBJ1-5, with 7 bases fitting TRBD1. The CDR3 has 16 amino acids. Germline trimming cut 4 bases from V and 0 bases from J; bases unmatched to any gene: 6. Germline CDR1 MNHNY, CDR2 SVGAGI (reference sequence). CDR3 loop: CASSFRTGDSNQPQHF. CDR3 coding DNA: TGTGCCAGCAGTTTCCGGACAGGCGATAGCAATCAGCCCCAGCATTTT.

The V call is TRBV5-1, the J call TRBJ2-5; a weak D match, TRBD1 (6 bases). Germline-derived CDR1 and CDR2 are SGHRS and YFSETQ. V lost 4 bases to trimming and J lost 0 bases, with 13 bases between them. There are 15 residues in the CDR3. CDR3 residues: CASSLNRAYQETQYF. The CDR3 nucleotides are TGCGCCAGCAGCCTCAACAGGGCGTACCAAGAGACCCAGTACTTC.

This chain joins TRBV18 and TRBJ1-1, with D uncertain. The CDR3 extends over 15 amino acids. Germline V gene sequence: CDR1 KGHSH, CDR2 LQKENI. The V gene lost 3 bases and the J gene lost 1 base, with 12 bases spanning the gap. The CDR3 sequence is CASSPQPGGNTEAFF. The CDR3 nucleotides read TGTGCCAGCTCACCTCAACCAGGTGGGAACACTGAAGCTTTCTTT. The full variable domain, its missing parts supplied by reference TRBV18 and TRBJ1-1, is NAGVMQNPRHLVRRRGQEARLRCSPMKGHSHVYWYRQLPEEGLKFMVYLQKENIIDESGMPKERFSAEFPKEGPSILRIQQVVRGDSAAYFCASSPQPGGNTEAFFGQGTRLTVV.

This rearrangement joins TRBV5-1 to TRBJ2-2; 8 bases are shared with TRBD1. CDR1 is SGHRS, CDR2 YFSETQ, per germline. The CDR3 has 15 amino acids. The V gene end was trimmed by 4 bases and the J gene end by 3 bases; junction bases not matched to a gene: 5. The CDR3 DNA follows: TGCGCCAGCAGCGAATGGGACAGGTACACCGGGGAGCTGTTTTTT. Its protein product is CASSEWDRYTGELFF.

CDR3 in DNA: TGTGCCAGCAGCCCAGCCGGACAGCGGGAAGCTTTCTTT. It specifies CASSPAGQREAFF. The chain is built from TRBV7-2 and TRBJ1-1; a weak D match, TRBD1 (6 bases). The ends were cut back, 5 bases at V and 8 bases at J, with 15 bases in the middle. The germline V gene has CDR1 SGHTA and CDR2 FQGNSA. The CDR3 extends over 13 amino acids.

This clone occurred once. The gene calls are TRBV7-9 and TRBJ1-6; weak D call: TRBD1 (5 bases). Germline V gene data show CDR1 as SEHNR and CDR2 as FQNEAQ (reference sequence). This CDR3 region has 17 residues. The ends were cut back, 7 bases at V and 9 bases at J, with 25 bases in the middle. CDR3 protein: CASTGRRDLTRGSPLHF. As DNA, the CDR3 is TGTGCCAGCACCGGCCGGCGGGACCTCACGAGAGGTTCACCCCTCCACTTT.

The chain links TRBV4-1 to TRBJ1-6; 10 positions agree with TRBD1. Germline lookup yields CDR1 MGHRA and CDR2 YSYEKL. The ends lost 0 bases at V and 2 bases at J; junction bases unmatched: 4. This CDR3 has 18 amino acids. The CDR3 is CASSQDRDRGTYNSPLHF. The CDR3 region has the DNA TGCGCCAGCAGCCAAGATAGGGACAGGGGAACCTATAATTCACCCCTCCACTTT.

V and J are TRBV19 and TRBJ1-2; 8 nucleotides align to TRBD1. The ends lost 5 bases at V and 4 bases at J; junction bases unmatched: 6. The V gene's germline CDR1 is LNHDA and CDR2 SQIVND (reference sequence). The CDR3 contains 14 residues. The CDR3 DNA follows: TGTGCCAGTAGTCAACAGGGGGGAACCTATGGCTACACCTTC. This sequence encodes CASSQQGGTYGYTF.

The chain joins TRBV5-1 to TRBJ1-1; 9 nucleotides agree with TRBD1. The CDR3 sequence is 15 residues long. The germline V gene has CDR1 SGHRS and CDR2 YFSETQ. Germline trimming cut 6 bases from V and 4 bases from J; bases unmatched to any gene: 10. The CDR3 DNA is TGCGCCAGCACCGGGACGACAGGGGGAACCACTGAAGCTTTCTTT. It specifies CASTGTTGGTTEAFF.

The genes are TRBV19 and TRBJ2-7; maybe TRBD1 (5 bases). Trimming removed 1 base from V and 0 bases from J, with 10 bases in between. The germline V gene has CDR1 LNHDA and CDR2 SQIVND (reference sequence). The CDR3 is 15 amino acids. The CDR3, as DNA: TGTGCCAGTAGTATAGGGGGCAGGAGCTCCTACGAGCAGTACTTC. Its protein is CASSIGGRSSYEQYF.

This chain links TRBV6-5 with TRBJ1-1; the D gene is possibly TRBD1 (5 bases). This CDR3 has 13 amino acids. Germline V gene sequence: CDR1 MNHEY, CDR2 SVGAGI. V was trimmed by 2 bases and J by 5 bases, leaving 9 bases between them. The CDR3 spells CASSYQGTTEAFF. In DNA, the CDR3 is TGTGCCAGCAGTTACCAGGGTACTACTGAAGCTTTCTTT.

The rearrangement joins TRBV19 to TRBJ1-6, with D perhaps matching TRBD1 (6 bases). The CDR3 sequence is 15 residues long. The V and J ends lost 7 bases and 3 bases respectively, with 13 bases between them. Germline V CDR1 and CDR2: LNHDA, SQIVND (reference sequence). The CDR3 reads CASNRDTYYNSPLHF. DNA for the CDR3: TGTGCCAGTAATCGGGACACCTACTATAATTCACCCCTCCACTTT.

V gene TRBV19 combines with J gene TRBJ2-6; maybe TRBD2 (5 bases). The germline V gene encodes CDR1 LNHDA and CDR2 SQIVND (reference sequence). The CDR3 is made up of 16 amino acids. V lost 5 bases to trimming and J lost 2 bases, with 13 bases between them. The CDR3 protein is CASSSRRSPGANVLTF. DNA for the CDR3: TGTGCCAGTAGTTCTCGGAGGTCCCCTGGGGCCAACGTCCTGACTTTC.